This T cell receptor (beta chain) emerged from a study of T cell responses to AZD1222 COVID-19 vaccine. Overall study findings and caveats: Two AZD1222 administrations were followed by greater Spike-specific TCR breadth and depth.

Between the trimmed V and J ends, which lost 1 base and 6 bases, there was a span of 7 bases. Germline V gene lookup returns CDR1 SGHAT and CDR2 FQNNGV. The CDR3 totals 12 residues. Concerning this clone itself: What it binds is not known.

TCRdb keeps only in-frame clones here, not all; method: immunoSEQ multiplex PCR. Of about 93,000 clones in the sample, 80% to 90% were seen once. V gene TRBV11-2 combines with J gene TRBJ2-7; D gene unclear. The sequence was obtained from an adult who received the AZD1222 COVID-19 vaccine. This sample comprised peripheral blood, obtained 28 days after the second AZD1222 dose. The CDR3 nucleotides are TGTGCCAGCAGCTTAGCAGCGCTCGAGCAGTACTTC. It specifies CASSLAALEQYF.